A selection of T cell receptor beta chains follows, all from one sample in a study of siplizumab effects on memory and regulatory T cells. Profiled with immunoSEQ multiplex PCR; TCRdb holds only in-frame clones, not every one. The table records about 72,000 clones, 91% of them present only once. Input material: CD8+ T cells sorted from blood. The receptors here all came from a human donor in good health. Both conserved end residues are part of each CDR3. Fields, in order: D gene, V gene, J gene, CDR3 length, clone size, CDR3 protein, CDR3 DNA. The D gene is left open where the match is weak. Some rows mark clone size as missing; the rest say once, few, many or name a class of expanded clone.

TRBD1	TRBV12-5	TRBJ1-3	12	-	CASRDRGNTIYF	TGTGCTAGTCGGGACAGGGGAAACACCATATATTTT
-	TRBV7-9	TRBJ2-2	14	once	CASLRELPTGELFF	TGTGCCAGCCTCAGGGAACTACCCACCGGGGAGCTGTTTTTT
-	TRBV7-3	TRBJ1-2	15	-	CASSLSGVSPYGYTF	TGTGCCAGCAGCTTATCGGGGGTGTCCCCCTATGGCTACACCTTC
-	TRBV6-5	TRBJ1-1	14	-	CASSFMSSNTEAFF	TGTGCCAGCAGTTTTATGAGTTCGAACACTGAAGCTTTCTTT
-	TRBV7-2	TRBJ2-2	13	-	CASSVGTPGELFF	TGTGCCAGCAGCGTCGGGACTCCCGGGGAGCTGTTTTTT
-	TRBV20-1	TRBJ1-1	11	few	CSAKRVTEAFF	TGCAGTGCTAAAAGGGTGACTGAAGCTTTCTTT
-	TRBV7-9	TRBJ2-7	14	-	CASSLQGRVYEQYF	TGTGCCAGCAGCTTACAGGGCAGGGTGTACGAGCAGTACTTC
-	TRBV27	TRBJ2-3	17	-	CASSLQSSAYYTDTQYF	TGTGCCAGCAGTTTACAGAGTAGCGCATATTACACAGATACGCAGTATTTT
-	TRBV6-6	TRBJ1-3	13	-	CASGPGPGNTIYF	TGTGCCAGCGGGCCGGGACCTGGAAACACCATATATTTT
-	TRBV7-6	TRBJ2-6	15	-	CASSVGVAGANVLTF	TGTGCCAGCAGCGTAGGGGTCGCTGGGGCCAACGTCCTGACTTTC
-	TRBV7-9	TRBJ1-1	15	-	CASSPQQGPSSEAFF	TGTGCCAGCAGCCCACAACAGGGCCCGTCCTCTGAAGCTTTCTTT
TRBD1	TRBV7-9	TRBJ2-7	14	-	CASSTPGQKYEQYF	TGTGCCAGCAGTACACCGGGACAGAAATACGAGCAGTACTTC
-	TRBV6-5	TRBJ2-7	16	-	CASSYSVAGPSDEQYF	TGTGCCAGCAGTTACTCGGTTGCGGGGCCCTCCGACGAGCAGTACTTC
TRBD2	TRBV4-1	TRBJ2-1	16	-	CASSQERAGARNEQFF	TGCGCCAGCAGCCAAGAAAGAGCGGGAGCCCGCAATGAGCAGTTCTTC
-	TRBV5-6	TRBJ2-1	16	once	CASSLRFGQNSDEQFF	TGTGCCAGCAGCTTGAGGTTCGGACAGAATTCCGATGAGCAGTTCTTC
-	TRBV5-4	TRBJ1-1	13	-	CASRGGTPAEAFF	TGTGCCAGCAGGGGGGGTACTCCTGCGGAAGCTTTCTTT
-	TRBV6-5	TRBJ2-7	13	-	CASKTRRNYEQYF	TGTGCCAGCAAAACCAGGAGAAACTACGAGCAGTACTTC
-	TRBV27	TRBJ2-7	12	-	CASRGNPYEQYF	TGTGCCAGCAGAGGCAACCCCTACGAGCAGTACTTC
-	TRBV27	TRBJ2-7	13	-	CASSLGLPTEQYF	TGTGCCAGCAGTTTAGGCCTACCCACCGAGCAGTACTTC
TRBD2	TRBV7-8	TRBJ2-2	19	-	CASSLLLAGSITNTGELFF	TGTGCCAGCAGCTTACTCTTAGCGGGCTCCATCACGAACACCGGGGAGCTGTTTTTT
-	TRBV7-9	TRBJ1-1	15	-	CASSFGDTLNTEAFF	TGTGCCAGCAGCTTTGGCGACACTCTGAACACTGAAGCTTTCTTT
-	TRBV7-9	TRBJ2-7	11	-	CASSLAGEQYF	TGTGCCAGCAGCTTGGCGGGTGAGCAGTACTTC
TRBD1	TRBV6-5	TRBJ2-7	13	-	CASSKDDRAEQYF	TGTGCCAGCAGTAAAGACGACAGGGCCGAGCAGTACTTC
TRBD2	TRBV14	TRBJ2-1	13	-	CASSLGLDFEQFF	TGTGCCAGCAGCCTCGGACTAGACTTTGAGCAGTTCTTC
-	TRBV19	TRBJ2-1	14	-	CASSGGISYNEQFF	TGTGCCAGTTCAGGGGGGATCTCCTACAATGAGCAGTTCTTC
-	TRBV27	TRBJ2-3	12	once	CASSLGRDTQYF	TGTGCCAGCAGTTTGGGTCGGGATACGCAGTATTTT
TRBD2	TRBV6-4	TRBJ2-2	17	once	CASSPLGAERGTGELFF	TGTGCCAGCAGCCCTCTAGGGGCGGAGCGGGGCACCGGGGAGCTGTTTTTT
-	TRBV11-2	TRBJ2-3	14	-	CASSQGIGVDTQYF	TGTGCCAGCAGCCAAGGGATCGGGGTAGATACGCAGTATTTT
-	TRBV7-9	TRBJ1-1	12	once	CASSQGGTEAFF	TGTGCCAGCAGCCAGGGCGGCACTGAAGCTTTCTTT
TRBD2	TRBV6-1	TRBJ2-3	15	-	CASSELAGGPDTQYF	TGTGCCAGCAGTGAACTAGCGGGGGGGCCAGATACGCAGTATTTT
-	TRBV9	TRBJ2-5	14	once	CASSVGAGKETQYF	TGTGCCAGCAGCGTAGGAGCAGGCAAAGAGACCCAGTACTTC
-	TRBV27	TRBJ1-5	15	-	CASSFQAYGNQPQHF	TGTGCCAGCAGTTTTCAGGCCTATGGCAATCAGCCCCAGCATTTT
-	TRBV6-5	TRBJ2-1	13	-	CASTGRNYNEQFF	TGTGCCTCCACCGGGAGAAACTACAATGAGCAGTTCTTC
-	TRBV7-9	TRBJ2-5	14	-	CASSSDLAQETQYF	TGTGCCAGCAGCTCCGACTTAGCCCAAGAGACCCAGTACTTC
-	TRBV7-7	TRBJ2-7	13	-	CASSNRIGYEQYF	TGTGCTAGCAGCAATCGTATCGGCTACGAGCAGTACTTC
TRBD2	TRBV27	TRBJ2-1	16	-	CASSSLALAGGVEQFF	TGTGCCAGCAGTTCCCTCGCGCTAGCGGGGGGAGTTGAGCAGTTCTTC
-	TRBV4-2	TRBJ2-6	15	-	CASSPDPSGANVLTF	TGTGCCAGCAGCCCGGACCCGTCTGGGGCCAACGTCCTGACTTTC
TRBD1	TRBV14	TRBJ2-4	15	-	CASSQSLQGADIQYF	TGTGCCAGCAGCCAAAGCCTACAGGGGGCGGACATTCAGTACTTC
-	TRBV2	TRBJ1-2	12	-	CASSDTYGENTF	TGTGCCAGCAGCGACACGTATGGGGAAAACACCTTC
-	TRBV6-5	TRBJ1-1	12	-	CASSYSSPEAFF	TGTGCCAGCAGTTACTCTTCCCCTGAAGCTTTCTTT
-	TRBV5-4	TRBJ1-2	17	few	CASSLDMGLMSLYGYTF	TGTGCCAGCAGCTTGGACATGGGCCTCATGTCGCTTTATGGCTACACCTTC
-	TRBV2	TRBJ1-3	19	-	CASSEVSWGGEISGNTIYF	TGTGCCAGCAGTGAAGTATCGTGGGGGGGCGAGATCTCTGGAAACACCATATATTTT
TRBD1	TRBV15	TRBJ1-1	13	-	CATSSDRDTEAFF	TGTGCCACCAGCAGCGACAGGGACACTGAAGCTTTCTTT